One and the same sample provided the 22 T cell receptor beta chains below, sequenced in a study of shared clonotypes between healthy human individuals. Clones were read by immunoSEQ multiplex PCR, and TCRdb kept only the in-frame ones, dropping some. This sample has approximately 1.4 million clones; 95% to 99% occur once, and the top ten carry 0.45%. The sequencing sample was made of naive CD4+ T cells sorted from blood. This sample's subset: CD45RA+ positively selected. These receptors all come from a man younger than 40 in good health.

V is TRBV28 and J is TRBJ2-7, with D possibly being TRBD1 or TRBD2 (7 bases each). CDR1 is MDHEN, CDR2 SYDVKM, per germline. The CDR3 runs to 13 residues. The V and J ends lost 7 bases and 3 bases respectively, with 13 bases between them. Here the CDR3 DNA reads TGTGCCAGCACCACCAGGGGGGGCTACGAGCAGTACTTC. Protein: CASTTRGGYEQYF.

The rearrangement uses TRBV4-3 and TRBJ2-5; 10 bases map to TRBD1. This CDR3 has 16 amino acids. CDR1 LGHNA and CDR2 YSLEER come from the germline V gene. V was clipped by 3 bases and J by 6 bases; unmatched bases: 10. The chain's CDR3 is CASSQLTGQGPKTQYF. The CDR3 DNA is TGCGCCAGCAGCCAGCTAACGGGACAGGGGCCCAAGACCCAGTACTTC.

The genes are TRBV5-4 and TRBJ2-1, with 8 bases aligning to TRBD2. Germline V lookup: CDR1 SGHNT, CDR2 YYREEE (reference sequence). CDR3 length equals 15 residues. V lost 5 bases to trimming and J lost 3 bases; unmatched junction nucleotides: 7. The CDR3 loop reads CASSHQREFYNEQFF. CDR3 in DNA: TGTGCCAGCAGTCACCAGCGGGAGTTCTACAATGAGCAGTTCTTC.

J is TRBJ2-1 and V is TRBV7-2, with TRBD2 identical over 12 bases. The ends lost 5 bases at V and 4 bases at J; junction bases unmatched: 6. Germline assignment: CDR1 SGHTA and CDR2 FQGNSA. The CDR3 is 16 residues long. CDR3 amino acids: CASSPRTSGAYNEQFF. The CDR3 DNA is TGTGCCAGCAGCCCCCGGACTAGCGGGGCTTACAATGAGCAGTTCTTC.

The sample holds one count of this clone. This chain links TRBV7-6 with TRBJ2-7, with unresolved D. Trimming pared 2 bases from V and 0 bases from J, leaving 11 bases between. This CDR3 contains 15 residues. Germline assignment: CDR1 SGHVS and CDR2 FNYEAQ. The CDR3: CASSLKADLSYEQYF. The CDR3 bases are TGTGCCAGCAGCTTAAAGGCCGACCTCTCCTACGAGCAGTACTTC.

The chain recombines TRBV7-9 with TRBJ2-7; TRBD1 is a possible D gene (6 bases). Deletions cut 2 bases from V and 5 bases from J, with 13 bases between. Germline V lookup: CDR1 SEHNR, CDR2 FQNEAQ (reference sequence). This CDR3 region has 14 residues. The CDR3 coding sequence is TGTGCCAGCAGCTTAAAGACAGGCGTTAACGAGCAGTACTTC. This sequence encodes CASSLKTGVNEQYF. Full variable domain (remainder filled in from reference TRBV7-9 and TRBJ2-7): DTGVSQNPRHKITKRGQNVTFRCDPISEHNRLYWYRQTLGQGPEFLTYFQNEAQLEKSRLLSDRFSAERPKGSFSTLEIQRTEQGDSAMYLCASSLKTGVNEQYFGPGTRLTVT.

The CDR3 bases are TGTGCCAGCAGCTTGATCGGGACACTTCAAGAGACCCAGTACTTC. Amino acids: CASSLIGTLQETQYF. The gene calls are TRBV5-5 and TRBJ2-5, with a possible D match to TRBD1 (6 bases). V was cut by 1 base and J by 2 bases, with 12 bases left in between. The CDR3 totals 15 residues. From germline, CDR1 is SGHKS and CDR2 YYEKEE (reference sequence).

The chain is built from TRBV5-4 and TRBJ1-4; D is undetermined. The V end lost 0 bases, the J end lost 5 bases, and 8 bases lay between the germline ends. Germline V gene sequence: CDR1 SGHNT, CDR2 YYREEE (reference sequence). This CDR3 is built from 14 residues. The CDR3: CASSLVGRNEKLFF. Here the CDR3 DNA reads TGTGCCAGCAGCTTGGTTGGACGAAATGAAAAACTGTTTTTT.

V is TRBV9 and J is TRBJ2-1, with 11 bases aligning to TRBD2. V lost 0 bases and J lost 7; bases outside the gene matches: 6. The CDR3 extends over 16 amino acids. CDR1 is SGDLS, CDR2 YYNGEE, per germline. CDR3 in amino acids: CASSVATSGVMNEQFF. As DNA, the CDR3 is TGTGCCAGCAGCGTAGCGACTAGCGGGGTTATGAATGAGCAGTTCTTC.

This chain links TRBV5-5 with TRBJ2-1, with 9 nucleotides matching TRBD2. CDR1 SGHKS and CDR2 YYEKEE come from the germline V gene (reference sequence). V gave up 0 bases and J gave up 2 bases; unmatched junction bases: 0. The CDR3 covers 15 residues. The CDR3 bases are TGTGCCAGCAGCTTGGCTAGCGGGGCCTACAATGAGCAGTTCTTC. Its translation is CASSLASGAYNEQFF.

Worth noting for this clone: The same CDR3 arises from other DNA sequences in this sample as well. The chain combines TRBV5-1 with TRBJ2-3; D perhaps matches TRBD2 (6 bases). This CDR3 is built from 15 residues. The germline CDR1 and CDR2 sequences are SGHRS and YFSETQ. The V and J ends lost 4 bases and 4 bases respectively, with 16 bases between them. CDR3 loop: CASSPRGTSPDTQYF. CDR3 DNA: TGCGCCAGCAGCCCCCGAGGGACTTCTCCAGATACGCAGTATTTT.

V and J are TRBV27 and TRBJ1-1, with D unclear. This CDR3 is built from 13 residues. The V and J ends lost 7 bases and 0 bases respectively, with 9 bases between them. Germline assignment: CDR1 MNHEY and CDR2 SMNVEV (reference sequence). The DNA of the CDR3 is TGTGCCAGCAACGGGTTAATGAACACTGAAGCTTTCTTT. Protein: CASNGLMNTEAFF.

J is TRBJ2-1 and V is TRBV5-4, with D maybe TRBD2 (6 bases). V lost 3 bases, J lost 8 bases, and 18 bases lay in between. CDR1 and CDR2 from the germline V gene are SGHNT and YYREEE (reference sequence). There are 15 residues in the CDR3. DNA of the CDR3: TGTGCCAGCAGCTCCCCGGGACTTTCATCAGATGAGCAGTTCTTC. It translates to CASSSPGLSSDEQFF.

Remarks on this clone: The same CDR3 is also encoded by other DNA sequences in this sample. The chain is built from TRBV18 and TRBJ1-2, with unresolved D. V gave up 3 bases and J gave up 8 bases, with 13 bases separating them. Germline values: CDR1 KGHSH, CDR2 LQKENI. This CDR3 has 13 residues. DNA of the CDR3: TGTGCCAGCTCACCGAAAGGAGGAAACGGCTACACCTTC. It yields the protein CASSPKGGNGYTF.

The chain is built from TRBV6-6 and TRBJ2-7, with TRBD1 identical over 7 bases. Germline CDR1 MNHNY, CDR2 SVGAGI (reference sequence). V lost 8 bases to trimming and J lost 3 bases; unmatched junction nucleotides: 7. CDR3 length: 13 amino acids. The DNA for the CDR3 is TGTGCCAGCGGGGGACAGAGAGTCTACGAGCAGTACTTC. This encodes CASGGQRVYEQYF.

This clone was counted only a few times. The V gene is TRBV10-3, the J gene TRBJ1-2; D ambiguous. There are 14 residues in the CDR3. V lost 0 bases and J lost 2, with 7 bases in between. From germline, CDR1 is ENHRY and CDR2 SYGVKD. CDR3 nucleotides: TGTGCCATCAGTGAGTCGGCAGAGAACTATGGCTACACCTTC. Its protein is CAISESAENYGYTF.

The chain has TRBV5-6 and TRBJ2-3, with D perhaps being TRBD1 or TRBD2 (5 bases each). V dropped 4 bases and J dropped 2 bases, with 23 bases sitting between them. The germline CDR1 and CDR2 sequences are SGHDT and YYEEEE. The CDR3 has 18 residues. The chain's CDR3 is CASSAPQGVVRDTDTQYF. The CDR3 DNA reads TGTGCCAGCAGCGCGCCCCAGGGAGTAGTCAGAGACACAGATACGCAGTATTTT. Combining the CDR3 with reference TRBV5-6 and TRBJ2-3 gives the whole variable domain DAGVTQSPTHLIKTRGQQVTLRCSPKSGHDTVSWYQQALGQGPQFIFQYYEEEERQRGNFPDRFSGHQFPNYSSELNVNALLLGDSALYLCASSAPQGVVRDTDTQYFGPGTRLTVL.

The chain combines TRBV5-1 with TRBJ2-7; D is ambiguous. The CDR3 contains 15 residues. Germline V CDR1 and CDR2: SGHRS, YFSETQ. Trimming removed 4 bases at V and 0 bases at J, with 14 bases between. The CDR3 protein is CASSPRLHSSYEQYF. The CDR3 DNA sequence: TGCGCCAGCAGCCCCAGACTGCATAGCTCCTACGAGCAGTACTTC.

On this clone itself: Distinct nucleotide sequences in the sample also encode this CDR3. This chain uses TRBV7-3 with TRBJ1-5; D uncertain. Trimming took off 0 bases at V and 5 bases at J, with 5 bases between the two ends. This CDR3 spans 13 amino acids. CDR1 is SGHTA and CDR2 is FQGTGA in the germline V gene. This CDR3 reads CASSLTRDQPQHF. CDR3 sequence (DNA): TGTGCCAGCAGCTTAACACGAGATCAGCCCCAGCATTTT.

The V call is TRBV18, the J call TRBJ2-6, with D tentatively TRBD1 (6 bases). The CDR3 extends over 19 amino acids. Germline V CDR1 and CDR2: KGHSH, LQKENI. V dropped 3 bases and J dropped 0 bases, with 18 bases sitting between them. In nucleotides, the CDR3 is TGTGCCAGCTCACCGATCCCGGGACACAACCGCTCTGGGGCCAACGTCCTGACTTTC. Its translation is CASSPIPGHNRSGANVLTF. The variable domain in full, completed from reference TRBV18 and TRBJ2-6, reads NAGVMQNPRHLVRRRGQEARLRCSPMKGHSHVYWYRQLPEEGLKFMVYLQKENIIDESGMPKERFSAEFPKEGPSILRIQQVVRGDSAAYFCASSPIPGHNRSGANVLTFGAGSRLTVL.

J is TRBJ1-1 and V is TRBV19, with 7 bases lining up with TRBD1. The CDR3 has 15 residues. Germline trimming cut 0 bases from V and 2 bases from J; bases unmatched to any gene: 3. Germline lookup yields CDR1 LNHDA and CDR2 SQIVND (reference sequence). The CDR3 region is CASSIELGGNTEAFF. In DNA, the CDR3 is TGTGCCAGTAGTATAGAACTAGGGGGCAACACTGAAGCTTTCTTT.

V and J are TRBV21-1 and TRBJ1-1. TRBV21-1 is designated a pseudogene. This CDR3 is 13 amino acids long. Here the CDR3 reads CASSRRGNTEAFF. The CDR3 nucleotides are TGTGCCAGCAGTCGACGGGGGAACACTGAAGCTTTCTTT.